The 8 T cell receptor beta chains listed next were all sequenced from one sample in a study of regulatory T cells in long-lasting Graves disease. The time point: persistent/refractory GD, antithyroid drugs over 5 years with positive TRAb. Isolated PBMC RNA provided the starting material for the TCR library. HTBI primers from iRepertoire and Arm-PCR of CDR3 regions yielded the TCR beta libraries. TCRdb re-called the multiplex PCR reads through MiXCR, storing one row per CDR3 protein. This sample has 300,000 to 500,000 distinct CDR3 sequences; less than 25% occur once, and the top ten carry about a fifth. Here the sequenced sample was peripheral blood mononuclear cells (PBMCs), taken when the disease was refractory, from a patient treated with antithyroid drugs. These receptors were taken from a female donor with Graves disease.

A few counts support this clonotype. The chain employs TRBV10-2 and TRBJ1-1; 7 bases line up with TRBD1. The CDR3 runs 13 residues. The V gene's germline CDR1 is WSHSY and CDR2 SAAADI. The J segment lost 5 bases and the V segment lost 3 bases, leaving 3 bases of the junction unmatched. DNA for the CDR3: TGCGCCAGCAGTGACAGGGGGAGTACTGAAGCTTTCTTT. Translated: CASSDRGSTEAFF.

The J gene is TRBJ2-7, the V gene TRBV20-1; 10 bases fit TRBD2. J gave up 2 bases and V 3 bases, and 10 bases lay outside the gene matches. The germline CDR1 and CDR2 sequences are DFQATT and SNEGSKA (reference sequence). The CDR3 totals 16 residues. DNA of the CDR3: TGCAGTGCTAGGCCCGGACTAGCGGTGAATGCCTACGAGCAGTACTTC. Residues: CSARPGLAVNAYEQYF.

This clonotype showed up just once. The chain combines TRBV6-1 with TRBJ1-5; D ambiguous. Germline V gene lookup returns CDR1 MNHNS and CDR2 SASEGT. The ends were cut back, 10 bases at V and 6 bases at J, with 16 bases in the middle. The CDR3 is 13 amino acids. CDR3 amino acids: CATGSGSGQPQHF. The CDR3 DNA sequence: TGTGCCACCGGGTCAGGTTCGGGTCAGCCCCAGCATTTT.

In its sample, this clonotype was seen many times. This CDR3 reads CASSFAQGLETQYF. In DNA, the CDR3 is TGTGCCAGCAGCTTTGCGCAGGGGCTGGAGACCCAGTACTTC. This chain joins TRBV12-3 or TRBV12-4 and TRBJ2-5; a possible D gene is TRBD1 (6 bases). V shed 6 bases and J shed 5 bases, with 16 bases lying between them. The CDR3 loop spans 14 amino acids.

This clonotype was seen more than once but under ten times. This rearrangement joins TRBV11-1 to TRBJ2-1, with a tentative D call TRBD2 (6 bases). The germline V and J ends were trimmed by 5 bases and 10 bases, with 12 bases remaining between them. In germline, CDR1 is SGHAT, CDR2 FQDESV (reference sequence). The length of the CDR3 is 12 residues. The CDR3 DNA sequence: TGTGCCAGCAGCCCGGGGGACTGGGAGCAGTTCTTC. Its protein product is CASSPGDWEQFF.

The sample holds a few counts of this clonotype. The chain has TRBV7-8 and TRBJ2-7; a weak D match, TRBD2 (6 bases). V was cut by 5 bases and J by 6 bases, with 23 bases left in between. Germline loops: CDR1 SGHVS, CDR2 FQNEAQ. This CDR3 comprises 16 residues. The CDR3 DNA sequence: TGTGCCAGCAGCACTAAGACTCTCCCGCAGACTAGCGAGCAGTACTTC. This codes for CASSTKTLPQTSEQYF.

In this sample, this clonotype turned up many times. This sequence joins TRBV28 and TRBJ1-6; D gene ambiguous. The CDR3 spans 13 residues. Germline V gives CDR1 MDHEN, CDR2 SYDVKM. Deletions cut 2 bases from V and 9 bases from J, with 8 bases between. The CDR3 DNA sequence: TGTGCCAGCAGTTTACCGGTGGGTTCACCCCTCCACTTT. This encodes CASSLPVGSPLHF. Complete variable domain (other parts from reference TRBV28 and TRBJ1-6): DVKVTQSSRYLVKRTGEKVFLECVQDMDHENMFWYRQDPGLGLRLIYFSYDVKMKEKGDIPEGYSVSREKKERFSLILESASTNQTSMYLCASSLPVGSPLHFGNGTRLTVT.

This chain links TRBV27 with TRBJ2-3; D unresolved. The germline V gene has CDR1 MNHEY and CDR2 SMNVEV (reference sequence). V lost 7 bases and J lost 2, with 16 bases in between. There are 15 residues in the CDR3. The CDR3, as DNA: TGTGCCAGCACCCCCCCTTTTGTGCCCACAGATACGCAGTATTTT. Its protein is CASTPPFVPTDTQYF.